Here is one T cell receptor beta chain with its context. The use of a sample-barcoded 5' primer and a J-beta primer mix characterized a second PCR of roughly 6 to 11 cycles. Each of the cDNA molecules was tagged by a template-switch adaptor with 12 random nucleotides. MiXCR, run by TCRdb on the 5' RACE reads, gives a single entry per CDR3 protein. The sample lists 650,000 to 1,000,000 distinct CDR3 sequences, 35% to 60% occurring once. With each sample, at least 5 micrograms of total RNA were extracted. This sample was taken from a study of blood T cells in healthy people across ages. Germline lookup yields CDR1 SGHVS and CDR2 FNYEAQ. The CDR3 is 19 residues long. V trimming: 1 base; J trimming: 1 base; junction bases outside the gene matches: 14.

V usage is TRBV7-6 and J usage is TRBJ2-5; 8 bases align to TRBD1. Sequenced input: blood. The sequence came from a man aged 80 or over in good health. In DNA form, the CDR3 reads TGTGCCAGCAGCTTAGAAGCCTACTCCTCCGGGACAGGCCAAGAGACCCAGTACTTC. Amino acids: CASSLEAYSSGTGQETQYF.